In its sample, the clone carrying this TCR beta chain was seen once. These data belong to a study of graft-versus-host responses after intestinal transplantation. Generated by immunoSEQ multiplex PCR, the TCRdb table keeps only in-frame clones and is missing some. The table includes 900 to 1,500 clones, over 80% detected once. Source: PBMCs, taken 7 days after intestinal transplantation. This TCR derives from a human patient who received an intestinal transplant, so some T cells may come from the graft donor.

CDR3 protein: CASSLASGLSSYNEQFF. The CDR3 DNA reads as TGTGCCAGCAGTTTAGCTAGCGGTCTTAGCTCCTACAATGAGCAGTTCTTC. The rearrangement links TRBV27 to TRBJ2-1; the match to TRBD2 covers 7 bases. CDR3 size: 17 residues. V dropped 2 bases and J dropped 0; count of bases not matched to a gene: 7. The germline V gene encodes CDR1 MNHEY and CDR2 SMNVEV (reference sequence).